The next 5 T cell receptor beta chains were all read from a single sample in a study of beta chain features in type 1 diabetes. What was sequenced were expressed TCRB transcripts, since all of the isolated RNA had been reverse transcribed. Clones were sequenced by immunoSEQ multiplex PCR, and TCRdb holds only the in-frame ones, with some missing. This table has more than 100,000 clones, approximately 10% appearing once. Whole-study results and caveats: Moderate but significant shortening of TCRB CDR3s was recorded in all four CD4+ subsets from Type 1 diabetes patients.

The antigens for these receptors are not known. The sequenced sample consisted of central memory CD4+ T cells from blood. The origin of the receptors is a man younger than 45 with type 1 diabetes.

CDR3 loop: CASGPLAPYSPLHF. The CDR3 bases are TGTGCTAGTGGACCGTTGGCCCCTTATTCACCCCTCCACTTT. The J gene is TRBJ1-6, the V gene TRBV12-5; D gene unclear. Trimming removed 6 bases at V and 8 bases at J, with 14 bases between. CDR1 and CDR2 (germline): LGHNT, FRNRAP. This CDR3 is 14 amino acids long.

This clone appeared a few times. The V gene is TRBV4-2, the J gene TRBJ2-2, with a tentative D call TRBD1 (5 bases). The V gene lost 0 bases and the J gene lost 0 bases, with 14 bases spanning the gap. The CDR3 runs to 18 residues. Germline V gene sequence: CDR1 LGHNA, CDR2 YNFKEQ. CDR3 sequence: CASSQEGRGFANTGELFF. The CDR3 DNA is TGTGCCAGCAGCCAAGAGGGTAGGGGCTTCGCGAACACCGGGGAGCTGTTTTTT.

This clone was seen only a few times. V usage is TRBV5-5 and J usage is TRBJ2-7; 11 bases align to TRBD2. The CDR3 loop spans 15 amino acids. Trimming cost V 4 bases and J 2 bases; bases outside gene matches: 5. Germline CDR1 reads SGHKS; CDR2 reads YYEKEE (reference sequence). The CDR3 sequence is CASSAGTSGTYEQYF. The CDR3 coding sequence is TGTGCCAGCAGCGCGGGGACTAGCGGAACCTACGAGCAGTACTTC.

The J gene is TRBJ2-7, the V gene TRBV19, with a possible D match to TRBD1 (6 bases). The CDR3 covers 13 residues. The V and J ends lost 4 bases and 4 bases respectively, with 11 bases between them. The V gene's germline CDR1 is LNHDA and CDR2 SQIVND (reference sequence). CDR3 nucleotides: TGTGCCAGTAGTAGACCCAGGGGTTACGAGCAGTACTTC. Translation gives CASSRPRGYEQYF.

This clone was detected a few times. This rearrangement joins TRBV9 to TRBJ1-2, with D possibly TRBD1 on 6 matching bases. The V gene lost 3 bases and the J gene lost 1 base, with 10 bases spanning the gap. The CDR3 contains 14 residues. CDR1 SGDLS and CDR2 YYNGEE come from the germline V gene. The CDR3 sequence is CASSAGQNNYGYTF. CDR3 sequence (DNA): TGTGCCAGCAGCGCCGGACAGAATAACTATGGCTACACCTTC.